The sample holds one count of the clone carrying this T cell receptor (beta chain). With 6 bases removed from V and 0 bases from J, the gap between germline ends came to 11 bases. Germline CDR1 and CDR2: MNHEY and SVGAGI. The CDR3 consists of 14 residues. Clones were read by immunoSEQ multiplex PCR, and TCRdb kept only the in-frame ones, dropping some. The sample lists some 180,000 clones, roughly 92% seen once, with roughly 1.7% in the top ten. This sample stems from a study of T cell responses to AZD1222 COVID-19 vaccine. The J gene is TRBJ1-1, the V gene TRBV6-5; D perhaps matches TRBD1 (5 bases). The receptor's source is an adult who received the AZD1222 COVID-19 vaccine. The input for sequencing was peripheral blood, taken 28 days after the second AZD1222 dose. The CDR3 DNA reads as TGTGCCAGCAGATATGACAGCTTGAACACTGAAGCTTTCTTT. Translated: CASRYDSLNTEAFF.